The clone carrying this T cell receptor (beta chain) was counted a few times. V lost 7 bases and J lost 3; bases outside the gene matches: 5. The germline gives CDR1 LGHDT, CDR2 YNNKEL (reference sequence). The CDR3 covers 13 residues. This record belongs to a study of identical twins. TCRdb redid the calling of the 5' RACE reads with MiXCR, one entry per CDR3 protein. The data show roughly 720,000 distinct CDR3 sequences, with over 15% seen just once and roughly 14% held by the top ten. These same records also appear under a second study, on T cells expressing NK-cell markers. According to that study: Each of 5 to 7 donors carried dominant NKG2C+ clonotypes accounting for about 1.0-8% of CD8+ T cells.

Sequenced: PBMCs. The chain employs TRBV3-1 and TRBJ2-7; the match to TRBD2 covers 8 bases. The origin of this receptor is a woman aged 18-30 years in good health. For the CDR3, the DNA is TGTGCCAGCACCCCGGGACTAGGCTACGAGCAGTACTTC. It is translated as CASTPGLGYEQYF.